This T cell receptor beta chain was identified in a study of OX40 agonist ivuxolimab in advanced cancers. The CDR3 sequence is 13 residues long. Germline CDR1 and CDR2: SGHRS and YFSETQ. V dropped 2 bases and J dropped 7; count of bases not matched to a gene: 4. Here immunoSEQ multiplex PCR was the method, and the copy in TCRdb shows in-frame clones only, minus some. The repertoire holds more than 35,000 clones, 80% seen once, with approximately 9.8% in the top ten. The rearrangement uses TRBV5-1 and TRBJ1-2, with 8 bases aligning to TRBD1. The sequencing here drew on CD4+ or CD8+ T cells sorted from blood, taken in a trial of the OX40 agonist ivuxolimab. This clonotype originated in an adult with an advanced solid tumor such as melanoma, head and neck, liver or kidney cancer. The CDR3 loop reads CASSFAGGLGYTF. In nucleotides, the CDR3 is TGCGCCAGCAGCTTTGCAGGGGGCCTTGGCTACACCTTC.